This entry lists 13 T cell receptor beta chains sequenced from one sample in a study of identical twins. TCRdb reprocessed the 5' RACE reads with MiXCR, giving one entry per CDR3 protein. The sample holds hundreds of thousands of distinct CDR3 sequences, 20% to 25% seen once. This sample also appeared in a second study, on yellow fever vaccine responses in identical twins.

The sample was CD4+ T cells sorted from blood. The source is a woman younger than 30 in good health.

This clonotype has more than one count but fewer than ten. The J gene is TRBJ2-4, the V gene TRBV24-1, with 7 bases matching TRBD1. This CDR3 has 14 amino acids. The J segment lost 12 bases and the V segment lost 3 bases, leaving 10 bases of the junction unmatched. Germline CDR1 and CDR2: KGHDR and SFDVKD. CDR3 sequence: CATSDPLDRTAQYF. The DNA of the CDR3 is TGTGCCACCAGTGATCCTCTGGACAGGACCGCTCAGTACTTC.

This clonotype turned up a few times. V gene TRBV12-3 or TRBV12-4 combines with J gene TRBJ2-2; TRBD1 aligns across 7 bases. The CDR3 sequence is 15 residues long. The V segment lost 6 bases and the J segment 5 bases; nucleotides outside the gene matches: 9. The CDR3 is CASSLTGRRTGELFF. CDR3 DNA: TGTGCCAGCAGCTTGACAGGGCGACGGACCGGGGAGCTGTTTTTT.

This clonotype was observed a few times. The CDR3 bases are TGCGCCAGCAGCCAAGTGGGACTAGCGGGAGGCCCGAAGGAATACACCGGGGAGCTGTTTTTT. Protein product: CASSQVGLAGGPKEYTGELFF. This chain links TRBV4-1 with TRBJ2-2, with 15 bases identical to TRBD2. V gave up 1 base and J gave up 3 bases; unmatched junction bases: 12. The CDR3 covers 21 residues. Looked up from germline, CDR1 is MGHRA and CDR2 is YSYEKL.

J is TRBJ2-1 and V is TRBV7-8; 9 nucleotides line up with TRBD2. The CDR3 runs 17 residues. The V and J ends lost 1 base and 5 bases, in that order; junction bases with no gene match: 9. Germline V gene lookup returns CDR1 SGHVS and CDR2 FQNEAQ. The CDR3 here is CASSLVAGLAFNNEQFF. The CDR3 DNA reads as TGTGCCAGCAGCTTAGTGGCCGGACTAGCGTTCAACAATGAGCAGTTCTTC.

Only a few counts were recorded for this clonotype. The chain couples TRBV6-1 to TRBJ2-7; TRBD1 is a possible D gene (5 bases). The CDR3 length is 15 residues. V was pared by 6 bases and J by 4 bases, with 19 bases between. Germline CDR1 reads MNHNS; CDR2 reads SASEGT. CDR3 residues: CASRRIPTDKYEQYF. CDR3 in DNA: TGTGCCAGCAGACGAATCCCGACAGACAAGTACGAGCAGTACTTC.

The chain couples TRBV12-5 to TRBJ2-7; 7 bases are shared with TRBD2. Germline CDR1 is LGHNT and CDR2 is FRNRAP. Trimming took 4 bases from V and 4 from J; bases not matched to a gene: 10. The CDR3 runs 15 residues. CDR3: CASGSSQRDLYEQYF. The CDR3 DNA is TGTGCTAGTGGTTCGTCTCAGCGGGACCTTTACGAGCAGTACTTC.

This rearrangement joins TRBV20-1 to TRBJ2-3; 9 bases are a match to TRBD2. Germline V gives CDR1 DFQATT, CDR2 SNEGSKA (reference sequence). CDR3 size: 20 residues. The ends lost 5 bases at V and 2 bases at J; junction bases unmatched: 23. Here the CDR3 reads CSASKPFSGSSRGATDTQYF. CDR3 nucleotides: TGCAGTGCTTCCAAACCTTTTAGCGGGAGTTCCCGTGGGGCCACAGATACGCAGTATTTT.

This clonotype was seen more than once but under ten times. The V and J genes are TRBV6-1 and TRBJ2-2; possible D gene TRBD2, 5 bases. Trimming shortened V by 7 bases and J by 1 base, and 7 bases separated the two germline ends. The germline gives CDR1 MNHNS, CDR2 SASEGT. CDR3 length: 13 residues. CDR3 coding DNA: TGTGCCAGCAAGGAGGAGAACACCGGGGAGCTGTTTTTT. Protein: CASKEENTGELFF.

The chain couples TRBV11-2 to TRBJ2-6; the D gene is possibly TRBD2 (6 bases). The CDR3 covers 16 residues. CDR1 and CDR2 from the germline V gene are SGHAT and FQNNGV. Between the trimmed V and J ends, which lost 1 base and 2 bases, there was a span of 9 bases. CDR3 DNA: TGTGCCAGCAGCTTAGGTCCGGGGGCTGGGGCCAACGTCCTGACTTTC. Its protein product is CASSLGPGAGANVLTF.

This clonotype occurred a few times. V is TRBV2 and J is TRBJ1-6, with 11 bases identical to TRBD1. The V gene's germline CDR1 is SNHLY and CDR2 FYNNEI. The junction had 3 bases not matched to a gene; V was cut back by 5 bases and J by 6 bases. The CDR3 consists of 15 residues. CDR3 loop: CASSRTGGGNSPLHF. Here the CDR3 DNA reads TGTGCCAGCAGTCGGACAGGGGGCGGTAATTCACCCCTCCACTTT.

This clonotype was detected only a few times. The V and J genes are TRBV29-1 and TRBJ1-1; the D is unclear. Trimming pared 4 bases from V and 1 base from J, leaving 7 bases between. Germline CDR1 reads SQVTM; CDR2 reads ANQGSEA. This CDR3 has 12 residues. In nucleotides, the CDR3 is TGCAGCGTTGCCTTGGGGAACACTGAAGCTTTCTTT. This sequence encodes CSVALGNTEAFF.

The gene calls are TRBV2 and TRBJ2-3, with 10 bases identical to TRBD1. CDR3 size: 14 residues. Germline trimming cut 8 bases from V and 3 bases from J; bases unmatched to any gene: 5. Germline-derived CDR1 and CDR2 are SNHLY and FYNNEI. The CDR3 DNA reads TGTGCCAGCTTCCCGGGACAGGGGACAGATACGCAGTATTTT. Translation: CASFPGQGTDTQYF.

This clonotype was observed a few times. The V call is TRBV5-1, the J call TRBJ2-1; D not certain. Trimming pared 0 bases from V and 4 bases from J, leaving 11 bases between. This CDR3 is 15 amino acids long. CDR1 and CDR2 (germline): SGHRS, YFSETQ. CDR3: CASSLDGRQYNEQFF. CDR3 sequence (DNA): TGCGCCAGCAGCTTGGACGGCAGGCAGTACAATGAGCAGTTCTTC.